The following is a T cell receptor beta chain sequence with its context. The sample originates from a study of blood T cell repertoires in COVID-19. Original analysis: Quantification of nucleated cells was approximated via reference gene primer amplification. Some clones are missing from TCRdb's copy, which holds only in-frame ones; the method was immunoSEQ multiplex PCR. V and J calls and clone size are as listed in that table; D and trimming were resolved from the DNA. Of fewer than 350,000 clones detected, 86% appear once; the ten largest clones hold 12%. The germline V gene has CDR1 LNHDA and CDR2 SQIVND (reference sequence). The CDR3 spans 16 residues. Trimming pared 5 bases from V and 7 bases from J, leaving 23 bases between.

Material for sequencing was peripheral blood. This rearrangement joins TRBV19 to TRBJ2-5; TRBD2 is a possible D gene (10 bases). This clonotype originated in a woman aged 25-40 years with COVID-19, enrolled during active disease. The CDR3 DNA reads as TGTGCCAGTAGTGCACCGGGACTAGCGACAGGGGGGACCCAGTACTTC. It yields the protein CASSAPGLATGGTQYF.